The entry below gives a single T cell receptor (beta chain) sequence along with its context. This CDR3 comprises 15 residues. V was pared by 5 bases and J by 4 bases, with 14 bases between. Germline V gene data show CDR1 as KGHDR and CDR2 as SFDVKD. Enrollment of patients from Seattle took place during active infection, with longitudinal follow-up. This specimen comes from a study of blood T cell repertoires in COVID-19. About the research overall: Donors in the United States, Italy and Spain gave samples during acute or convalescent COVID-19. Sources were T cells, B-cell-depleted T cells, or PBMCs; the material itself was cDNA or gDNA.

Data came from immunoSEQ multiplex PCR; TCRdb stores just in-frame clones and leaves some out. The sample has around 300,000 clones; around 89% are singletons. The receptor was derived from a woman aged 30 to 39 with COVID-19, enrolled during active disease. Source material: peripheral blood. The chain is built from TRBV24-1 and TRBJ2-1, with D uncertain. CDR3 DNA sequence: TGTGCCACCAGTGGGGCCAGTTCCAGGTACAATGAGCAGTTCTTC. Translation gives CATSGASSRYNEQFF.